The sample holds a few counts of the clone carrying this T cell receptor beta chain. It was with 60 Vbeta and 13 Jbeta primers that the PCR ran. Profiled with immunoSEQ multiplex PCR; TCRdb holds only in-frame clones, not every one. Of about 120,000 clones in the sample, approximately 15% were seen once. The sample is drawn from a study of cytomegalovirus exposure and HLA in healthy donors. Looked up from germline, CDR1 is GTSNPN and CDR2 is SVGIG (reference sequence). The CDR3 covers 13 residues. V gave up 8 bases and J gave up 4 bases; unmatched junction bases: 9. The sequencing sample was made of PBMCs. This chain links TRBV30 with TRBJ2-7; the match to TRBD2 covers 9 bases. The sequence derives from a woman between 18 and 29 years old in good health and CMV-seronegative. The CDR3 DNA reads as TGTGCCGGTGAGCGGGAGGCCGTGTACGAGCAGTACTTC. It codes for CAGEREAVYEQYF.